Listed below are T cell receptor beta chains from one sample, sequenced in a study of cytomegalovirus exposure and HLA in healthy donors. Libraries were prepared by immunoSEQ multiplex PCR; TCRdb keeps only in-frame clonotypes and omits some of them. The repertoire holds about 77,000 clones, with 75% to 85% as singletons. Input material: PBMCs. The receptors derive from a man between 40 and 49 years old in good health and CMV-seronegative. Both conserved end residues are part of each CDR3. Each record gives: D gene, J gene, V gene, clone size, CDR3 protein, CDR3 DNA. A D gene is named only where the DNA matches it firmly. Expanded clones get a size class; other rows say once, few or many, or leave the size out.

-	TRBJ2-3	TRBV4-1	-	CASQEQGGGTDTQYF	TGCGCCAGCCAAGAGCAGGGGGGAGGTACAGATACGCAGTATTTT
-	TRBJ2-2	TRBV14	-	CASSQAGGANTGELFF	TGTGCCAGCAGCCAAGCCGGGGGTGCCAACACCGGGGAGCTGTTTTTT
TRBD1	TRBJ1-5	TRBV7-9	-	CASSRQGSQPQHF	TGTGCCAGCAGCCGACAGGGGTCACAGCCCCAGCATTTT
TRBD1	TRBJ2-7	TRBV7-2	few	CASSGWDRGSYEQYF	TGTGCCAGCAGCGGCTGGGACAGGGGATCCTACGAGCAGTACTTC
-	TRBJ1-2	TRBV6-5	-	CASRSDGDGRYGYTF	TGTGCCAGCAGATCGGACGGGGATGGACGCTATGGCTACACCTTC
-	TRBJ1-5	TRBV19	-	CASSTRGGSQPQHF	TGTGCCAGTAGTACGAGGGGAGGGAGTCAGCCCCAGCATTTT
TRBD2	TRBJ2-1	TRBV9	-	CASSVGGGGYNEQFF	TGTGCCAGCAGCGTCGGCGGGGGGGGCTACAATGAGCAGTTCTTC
-	TRBJ2-7	TRBV5-1	-	CASSPPAGAYEQYF	TGCGCCAGCAGCCCGCCGGCAGGGGCGTACGAGCAGTACTTC
-	TRBJ1-1	TRBV7-9	-	CASRDRGRASFF	TGTGCCAGCAGGGACAGAGGGCGCGCGTCTTTCTTT
-	TRBJ1-6	TRBV10-3	once	CAISGTERGWNSPLHF	TGTGCCATCAGTGGCACCGAGAGGGGGTGGAATTCACCCCTCCACTTT
-	TRBJ2-5	TRBV2	-	CATLLLQETQYF	TGTGCCACTTTGTTACTGCAAGAGACCCAGTACTTC
TRBD2	TRBJ2-5	TRBV6-5	-	CASSYFSRGGPVTQYF	TGTGCCAGCAGTTACTTCTCGCGGGGGGGCCCTGTGACCCAGTACTTC
TRBD1	TRBJ1-1	TRBV7-9	few	CASSRPGTGMNTEAFF	TGTGCCAGCAGCCGTCCCGGGACAGGGATGAACACTGAAGCTTTCTTT
-	TRBJ1-6	TRBV18	-	CASSPAGGDSPLHF	TGTGCCAGCTCACCTGCGGGGGGGGATTCACCCCTCCACTTT
-	TRBJ1-3	TRBV5-1	-	CASSLQASGNTIYF	TGCGCCAGCAGCTTACAGGCCTCTGGAAACACCATATATTTT
TRBD1	TRBJ2-7	TRBV7-2	-	CASSLAGGTQGDEQYF	TGTGCCAGCAGCTTAGCGGGAGGAACACAGGGGGACGAGCAGTACTTC
-	TRBJ2-2	TRBV19	-	CASSLQNTGELFF	TGTGCCAGTAGTTTACAGAACACCGGGGAGCTGTTTTTT
TRBD1	TRBJ1-6	TRBV7-9	-	CASSSRDRGFYNSPLHF	TGTGCCAGCAGCTCCCGGGACAGGGGGTTCTATAATTCACCCCTCCACTTT
-	TRBJ2-7	TRBV13	-	CASSPGGYEQYF	TGTGCCAGCAGCCCCGGCGGCTACGAGCAGTACTTC
-	TRBJ1-2	TRBV6-5	-	CASSYNAELGGHTF	TGTGCCAGCAGTTACAACGCCGAGCTTGGGGGCCACACCTTC
TRBD1	TRBJ2-5	TRBV27	-	CASSHERRSRGLGETQYF	TGTGCCAGCAGCCACGAACGGAGGTCCAGGGGGCTGGGGGAGACCCAGTACTTC
-	TRBJ1-1	TRBV5-1	few	CASSLVQSNTEAFF	TGCGCCAGCAGCTTGGTTCAGTCGAACACTGAAGCTTTCTTT
TRBD1	TRBJ1-2	TRBV4-2	-	CASSQEGQGGGYTF	TGTGCCAGCAGCCAGGAGGGACAGGGTGGAGGCTACACCTTC
-	TRBJ2-1	TRBV10-3	-	CAIRATVKSKNEQFF	TGTGCCATCAGGGCCACAGTTAAAAGTAAGAATGAGCAGTTCTTC
TRBD1	TRBJ2-1	TRBV10-3	-	CAAVTGDRDNEQFF	TGTGCCGCCGTGACAGGGGACCGCGACAATGAGCAGTTCTTC
TRBD1	TRBJ1-2	TRBV9	-	CASRPGTGHNYGYTF	TGTGCCAGCAGACCGGGGACAGGGCATAACTATGGCTACACCTTC
-	TRBJ1-5	TRBV10-3	-	CAISGGQLNQPQHF	TGTGCCATCAGTGGAGGACAGCTCAATCAGCCCCAGCATTTT
TRBD1	TRBJ1-3	TRBV7-2	-	CASRAGTGGNTIYF	TGTGCCAGCAGGGCCGGGACAGGTGGAAACACCATATATTTT
-	TRBJ1-1	TRBV7-2	-	CASSRGGSLNTEAFF	TGTGCCAGCAGCCGGGGGGGTTCCTTGAACACTGAAGCTTTCTTT
TRBD1	TRBJ2-7	TRBV5-7	-	CASSPDRVYEQYF	TGTGCCAGCAGCCCGGACAGGGTCTACGAGCAGTACTTC
-	TRBJ1-1	TRBV6-5	-	CASSYGRANTEAFF	TGTGCCAGCAGTTATGGCAGGGCCAACACTGAAGCTTTCTTT
-	TRBJ1-4	TRBV4-3	few	CASSQLRGEKLFF	TGCGCCAGCAGCCAGCTTAGGGGTGAAAAACTGTTTTTT
-	TRBJ2-6	TRBV5-1	-	CASSLYELPGANVLTF	TGCGCCAGCAGCTTATATGAGTTGCCCGGGGCCAACGTCCTGACTTTC
TRBD1	TRBJ2-2	TRBV9	-	CASSRGQGSTGELFF	TGTGCCAGCAGCCGCGGACAGGGGAGCACCGGGGAGCTGTTTTTT
TRBD1	TRBJ2-5	TRBV27	-	CASSLRGQETQYF	TGTGCCAGCAGTTTGAGGGGGCAGGAGACCCAGTACTTC
-	TRBJ2-7	TRBV30	-	CAWSVAYEQYF	TGTGCCTGGAGTGTCGCCTACGAGCAGTACTTC
TRBD1	TRBJ2-3	TRBV5-1	-	CASSFQGQVTDTQYF	TGCGCCAGCAGCTTCCAGGGACAGGTCACAGATACGCAGTATTTT
-	TRBJ1-3	TRBV6-1	-	CASRIDSSGNTIYF	TGTGCCAGCAGAATAGACAGCTCTGGAAACACCATATATTTT
-	TRBJ1-1	TRBV5-6	few	CASSFWRTMNTEAFF	TGTGCCAGCAGCTTCTGGCGTACTATGAACACTGAAGCTTTCTTT
TRBD1	TRBJ1-1	TRBV19	-	CASSWGQGPEAFF	TGTGCCAGTAGTTGGGGACAGGGGCCTGAAGCTTTCTTT